This T cell receptor (beta chain) was captured by sequencing in a study of shared clonotypes between healthy human individuals. The CDR3 is 15 residues long. Germline assignment: CDR1 SGHNT and CDR2 YYREEE (reference sequence). V was clipped by 4 bases and J by 0 bases, with 13 bases between them. The protocol was immunoSEQ multiplex PCR, while the TCRdb copy is restricted to in-frame clones and leaves out a portion. The data show fewer than 2.5 million clones, 93% seen once. The chain links TRBV5-4 to TRBJ1-1; D may be TRBD1 (5 bases). Sequencing was done on a sample of naive CD4+ T cells from PBMCs. Subset reported: CD45RA+ positively selected. The origin of this receptor is a man younger than 35 in good health. Some clones in this sample may be carry-over from other donors' samples. The CDR3 coding sequence is TGTGCCAGCAGCAGGGAGGGGTCCTTGAACACTGAAGCTTTCTTT. It translates to CASSREGSLNTEAFF.